Listed below are T cell receptor beta chains from one sample, sequenced in a study of CD8 T cells in ankylosing spondylitis. Using its own MiXCR run on the 5' RACE reads, TCRdb lists one record per CDR3 protein. The sample contains 250,000 or so distinct CDR3 sequences, under 20% of which appear only once. The sequenced material came from blood, either unsorted or a sorted T cell fraction (not recorded which). These receptors all come from a male donor with ankylosing spondylitis or in good health (not recorded which). CDR3s include the opening cysteine and the closing phenylalanine or tryptophan. The order of the fields is clone size, J gene, D gene, V gene, CDR3 DNA, CDR3 protein. D genes are given only for firm matches. Size is omitted from some rows. Given values are once, few, many or a class for expanded clones.

>few|TRBJ2-1|TRBD2|TRBV28
TGTGCCAGCAGTCCAAGGCTAGCGGGAGCTTCGAATGAGCAGTTCTTC
CASSPRLAGASNEQFF
>few|TRBJ1-1|TRBD1|TRBV5-1
TGCGCCAGCAGCTGGACCGGGACAGGGGGCATGAACACTGAAGCTTTCTTT
CASSWTGTGGMNTEAFF
>few|TRBJ1-1|TRBD1|TRBV6-2/TRBV6-3
TGTGCCAGCAGGGCAGGACAGGGGTTGAACACTGAAGCTTTCTTT
CASRAGQGLNTEAFF
>many|TRBJ2-3|-|TRBV12-3/TRBV12-4
TGTGCCAGCAGTTTCCTCGCCCTACTAGGCCCGGGCACAGATACGCAGTATTTT
CASSFLALLGPGTDTQYF
>-|TRBJ2-2|TRBD1|TRBV12-3/TRBV12-4
TGTGCCAGCAGCCCCGGGACAGGGAACGCCGGGGAGCTGTTTTTT
CASSPGTGNAGELFF
>once|TRBJ2-3|-|TRBV5-6
TGTGCCAGCAGCTTGGAAACAGCCACAGATACGCAGTATTTT
CASSLETATDTQYF
>once|TRBJ2-3|-|TRBV29-1
TGCAGCGTTGAATATCGAGAGCCGGATACGCAGTATTTT
CSVEYREPDTQYF
>-|TRBJ2-7|-|TRBV12-3/TRBV12-4
TGTGCCAGCAGCCAAACGTCTCCGGGGCGGGACGAGCAGTACTTC
CASSQTSPGRDEQYF
>few|TRBJ1-2|-|TRBV25-1
TGTGCCAGCAGTGGTGGGACATTCCCCTACACCTTC
CASSGGTFPYTF
>-|TRBJ2-1|TRBD2|TRBV5-1
TGCGCCAGCAGCGCCCTGCGGGAGGGCCCCAATGAGCAGTTCTTC
CASSALREGPNEQFF
>-|TRBJ2-6|TRBD1|TRBV9
TGTGCCAGCAGCGAGGACAGGGGGCTGAGGGGGGCCAACGTCCTGACTTTC
CASSEDRGLRGANVLTF
>many|TRBJ2-1|-|TRBV29-1
TGCAGCGTTGAACAGGGGATGTATGAGCAGTTCTTC
CSVEQGMYEQFF
>many|TRBJ2-1|TRBD2|TRBV20-1
TGCAGTGCTCGTCCGGGACTAGCGGAATACAATGAGCAGTTCTTC
CSARPGLAEYNEQFF
>few|TRBJ2-7|TRBD1|TRBV29-1
TGCAGCGTCCTTGGGACAGCCACCTACGAGCAGTACTTC
CSVLGTATYEQYF
>few|TRBJ2-1|-|TRBV4-2
TGTGCCAGCAGCCAAGGACTGAGCAATGAGCAGTTCTTC
CASSQGLSNEQFF
>-|TRBJ2-1|TRBD1|TRBV7-6
TGTGCCAGCAGGGACAGGGTCAGCTCTGAGCAGTTCTTC
CASRDRVSSEQFF
>-|TRBJ1-1|-|TRBV5-6
TGTGCCAGCAGCTTCTCGGCGGGCACTGAAGCTTTCTTT
CASSFSAGTEAFF
>many|TRBJ1-3|-|TRBV4-1
TGCGCCAGCAGCCAAGGACAGAGCTCTGGAAACACCATATATTTT
CASSQGQSSGNTIYF
>-|TRBJ1-2|-|TRBV19
TGTGCCAGTAGTATAGGGGAGGCAAGATATGGCTACACCTTC
CASSIGEARYGYTF
>-|TRBJ2-1|TRBD2|TRBV29-1
TGCAGCGGAGGCCCGGGACTAGCGGGAGCCAATGAGCAGTTCTTC
CSGGPGLAGANEQFF
>-|TRBJ2-6|-|TRBV9
TGTGCCAGCAGCGTAGCTACTGGGGCCAACGTCCTGACTTTC
CASSVATGANVLTF
>-|TRBJ2-1|TRBD2|TRBV20-1
TGCAGTGCTAGGGGGACTAGCGGGATATCCTACAATGAGCAGTTCTTC
CSARGTSGISYNEQFF
>-|TRBJ2-1|TRBD2|TRBV29-1
TGCAGCGTTGGGACTAGCGGTCCTGAGGGGGAGCAGTTCTTC
CSVGTSGPEGEQFF
>-|TRBJ1-1|TRBD1|TRBV12-5
TGTGCTAGTGGTGCCCCCAACAGGGGGTTGGCTGAAGCTTTCTTT
CASGAPNRGLAEAFF